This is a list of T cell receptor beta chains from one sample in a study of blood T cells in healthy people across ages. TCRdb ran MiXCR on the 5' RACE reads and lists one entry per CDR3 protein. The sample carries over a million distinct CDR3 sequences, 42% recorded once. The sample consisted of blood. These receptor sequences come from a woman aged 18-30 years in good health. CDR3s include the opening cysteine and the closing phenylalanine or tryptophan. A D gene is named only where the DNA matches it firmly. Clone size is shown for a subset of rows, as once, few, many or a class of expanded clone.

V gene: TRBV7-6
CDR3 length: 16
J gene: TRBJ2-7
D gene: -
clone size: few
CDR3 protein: CASSLMGQTDPYEQYF
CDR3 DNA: TGTGCCAGCAGCTTAATGGGCCAGACAGATCCCTACGAGCAGTACTTC

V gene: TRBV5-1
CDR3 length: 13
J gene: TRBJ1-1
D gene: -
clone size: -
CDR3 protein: CASLAALNTEAFF
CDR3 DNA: TGCGCCAGCCTGGCCGCCCTGAACACTGAAGCTTTCTTT

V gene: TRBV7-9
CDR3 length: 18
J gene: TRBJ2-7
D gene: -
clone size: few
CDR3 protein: CASSLESIRDFQYNEQYF
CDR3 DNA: TGTGCCAGCAGCTTAGAGTCTATAAGGGACTTTCAGTACAATGAGCAGTACTTC

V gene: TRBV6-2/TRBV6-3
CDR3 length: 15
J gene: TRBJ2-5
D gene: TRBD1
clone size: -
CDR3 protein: CASSSRQGRHNEQYF
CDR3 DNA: TGTGCCAGCAGTTCGAGACAGGGGCGCCACAATGAGCAGTACTTC

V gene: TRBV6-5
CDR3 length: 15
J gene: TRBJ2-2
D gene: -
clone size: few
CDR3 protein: CASKLMTLNTGELFF
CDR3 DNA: TGTGCCAGCAAACTTATGACTTTAAACACCGGGGAGCTGTTTTTT

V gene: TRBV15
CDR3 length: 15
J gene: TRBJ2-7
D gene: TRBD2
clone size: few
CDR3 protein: CATSKERESSYEQYF
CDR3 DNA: TGTGCCACCAGCAAGGAGCGGGAGAGCTCCTACGAGCAGTACTTC

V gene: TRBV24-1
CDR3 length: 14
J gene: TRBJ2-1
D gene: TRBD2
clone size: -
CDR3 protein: CATSGAGDYNEQFF
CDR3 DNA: TGTGCCACCAGTGGAGCGGGGGACTACAATGAGCAGTTCTTC

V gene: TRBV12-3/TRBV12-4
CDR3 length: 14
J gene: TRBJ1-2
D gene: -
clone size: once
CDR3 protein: CATDVAYGGDGYTF
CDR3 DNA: TGTGCCACCGACGTCGCCTACGGGGGAGATGGCTACACCTTC

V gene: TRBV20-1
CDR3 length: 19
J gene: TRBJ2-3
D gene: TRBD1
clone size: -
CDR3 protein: CSARDPIPGGQGPGDTQYF
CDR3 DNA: TGCAGTGCTAGAGATCCTATCCCTGGGGGACAGGGGCCGGGAGATACGCAGTATTTT

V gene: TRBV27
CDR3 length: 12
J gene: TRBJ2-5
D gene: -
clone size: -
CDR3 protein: CASSKGARGQYF
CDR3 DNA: TGTGCCAGCAGTAAGGGGGCGCGGGGGCAGTACTTC

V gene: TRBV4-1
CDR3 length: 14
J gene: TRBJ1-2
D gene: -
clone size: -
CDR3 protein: CASSLHPSSHGYTF
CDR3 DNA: TGCGCCAGCAGCCTACATCCAAGCTCTCATGGCTACACCTTC